A selection of T cell receptor beta chains follows, all from one sample in a study of T cell responses to AZD1222 COVID-19 vaccine. Measured with immunoSEQ multiplex PCR; TCRdb has only the in-frame clones, and not every one. The sample has some 130,000 clones; roughly 80% are singletons. This specimen consisted of peripheral blood, obtained on day 0 of AZD1222 vaccination. These TCRs come from an adult in good health. Each CDR3 is given with its conserved first and last residue. The order of the fields is CDR3 DNA, CDR3 protein, D gene, J gene, clone size, V gene. A D gene is named only where the DNA matches it firmly. Clone size is not always given. Where it is, it says once, few, many or a class for expanded clones.

TGTGCCAGCAGCTACACCACTGAAGCTTTCTTT	CASSYTTEAFF	-	TRBJ1-1	-	TRBV7-2
TGTGCCAGCAGCCCGACTAGCGGGGGCGTGCTATACGAGCAGTACTTC	CASSPTSGGVLYEQYF	TRBD2	TRBJ2-7	-	TRBV9
TGTGCCAGCGAAAGTTACCTCACGGGGACAGGGAACACTGAAGCTTTCTTT	CASESYLTGTGNTEAFF	TRBD1	TRBJ1-1	-	TRBV3-1/TRBV3-2
TGTGCCAGTATACGAGAGAGCGGGGGGGCTGGTACGCAGTATTTT	CASIRESGGAGTQYF	TRBD2	TRBJ2-3	-	TRBV25-1
TGTGCCAGCAGCTTAGGTCGAGGGGGCAGAACTAATGAAAAACTGTTTTTT	CASSLGRGGRTNEKLFF	TRBD1	TRBJ1-4	few	TRBV7-8
TGCGCCAGCAGCTTGAGTCGAGGGCCTTCTAACTATGGCTACACCTTC	CASSLSRGPSNYGYTF	-	TRBJ1-2	many	TRBV5-1
TGTGCCAGCAGTCCGGACCAAGATAATGAAAAACTGTTTTTT	CASSPDQDNEKLFF	-	TRBJ1-4	once	TRBV28
TGTGCCAGCAGCGGAATCTACGAGCAGTACTTC	CASSGIYEQYF	-	TRBJ2-7	-	TRBV28
TGTGCCAGCAGTAGAGAGGCGAACACCGGGGAGCTGTTTTTT	CASSREANTGELFF	-	TRBJ2-2	once	TRBV2
TGCGCCAGCAGCTTGATCCCAGGGAGGATTAACACTGAAGCTTTCTTT	CASSLIPGRINTEAFF	-	TRBJ1-1	-	TRBV5-1
TGTGCCAGCAGCCCTCCAGGGGAACGATCGGGGGAGACCCAGTACTTC	CASSPPGERSGETQYF	-	TRBJ2-5	-	TRBV11-2
TGTGCCAGCAGTGAAATTAAGGGGCCGGGACAGGGTCCCCGCTCTGGAAACACCATATATTTT	CASSEIKGPGQGPRSGNTIYF	TRBD1	TRBJ1-3	-	TRBV6-1
TGTGCCAGCAGCCCGATCGGAGGGGGAACTGAAGCTTTCTTT	CASSPIGGGTEAFF	-	TRBJ1-1	once	TRBV9
TGTGCCAGCAGCTTTTCAAAAGTACCTGGGGCCAACGTCCTGACTTTC	CASSFSKVPGANVLTF	-	TRBJ2-6	-	TRBV5-6
TGCCCCAGCAGCGACAGGGGGGTTGGGGCGAACACCGGGGAGCTGTTTTTT	CPSSDRGVGANTGELFF	TRBD1	TRBJ2-2	once	TRBV10-2
TGTGCCAGCAGTGTTGAATGGAAGAACACTGAAGCTTTCTTT	CASSVEWKNTEAFF	-	TRBJ1-1	-	TRBV2
TGTGCCAGCAGCCGGGTCCAGGGATTCTATGGCTACACCTTC	CASSRVQGFYGYTF	-	TRBJ1-2	-	TRBV5-5
TGCGCCAGCAGCCCGGGGCAGGGGAATTCACCCCTCCACTTT	CASSPGQGNSPLHF	-	TRBJ1-6	once	TRBV5-1
TGTGCCAGCAGATCGGGACGCAATAGCAATCAGCCCCAGCATTTT	CASRSGRNSNQPQHF	-	TRBJ1-5	-	TRBV28
TGTGCCAGCAGCGTAAACTATCCTGGGACAGGGGCCACCGGGGAGCTGTTTTTT	CASSVNYPGTGATGELFF	TRBD1	TRBJ2-2	-	TRBV9
TGCGCCAGCAGCGGTAGCGGGGCCCCTTCCTACAATGAGCAGTTCTTC	CASSGSGAPSYNEQFF	TRBD2	TRBJ2-1	-	TRBV5-1
TGTGCCTGGAGCTCCTCGGGGTCCAATTCACCCCTCCACTTT	CAWSSSGSNSPLHF	-	TRBJ1-6	-	TRBV30
TGCGCCAGCACCTCAGCAGGCTTTGGAAACACCATATATTTT	CASTSAGFGNTIYF	-	TRBJ1-3	-	TRBV5-1
TGTGCCAGCAGCCAAGGGATCTTTTTGCCCCAGCATTTT	CASSQGIFLPQHF	-	TRBJ1-5	-	TRBV3-1/TRBV3-2
TGTGCCAGCAGCTCCCTAAGTGTCGGGGGGTACAATGAGCAGTTCTTC	CASSSLSVGGYNEQFF	TRBD2	TRBJ2-1	-	TRBV7-7
TGCAGCGTTTTCCGACAAAAGCCCGACAGGGTGGGTTTGGGAAGGCCCTATCAGCCCCAGCATTTT	CSVFRQKPDRVGLGRPYQPQHF	TRBD1	TRBJ1-5	-	TRBV29-1
TGTGCCAGCAGCCAAGCTGCCTACAGCGCAACCGGAGGGGGAAACACCATATATTTT	CASSQAAYSATGGGNTIYF	-	TRBJ1-3	-	TRBV3-1/TRBV3-2
TGTGCCAGCAGCGCGGGATTGAACAGGGGGAACACTGAAGCTTTCTTT	CASSAGLNRGNTEAFF	TRBD1	TRBJ1-1	-	TRBV9
TGTGCCAGCAGCCCCCAGAGGGTGGGACATGAAAAACTGTTTTTT	CASSPQRVGHEKLFF	-	TRBJ1-4	-	TRBV7-9
TGTGCCAGCAGCCCCCGGACGGGAGGTGGACCCCAGCATTTT	CASSPRTGGGPQHF	-	TRBJ1-5	-	TRBV5-6
TGTGCCAGCAGCGTAGATCTAGGTAGCACTGAAGCTTTCTTT	CASSVDLGSTEAFF	-	TRBJ1-1	-	TRBV9
TGTGCCGGGGACAGGGGCAACGAAAAACTGTTTTTT	CAGDRGNEKLFF	TRBD1	TRBJ1-4	-	TRBV7-9
TGTGCCAGCAAGTCCCTGGGTGCACCTAATAAGGAGCCCCAGCATTTT	CASKSLGAPNKEPQHF	-	TRBJ1-5	-	TRBV2
TGTGCCAGTAGTACAATGGCGGGGGAACCCTACGAGCAGTACTTC	CASSTMAGEPYEQYF	TRBD2	TRBJ2-7	few	TRBV19
TGTGCCAGCAATCCTCATCAGGGAGGGTACACTGAAGCTTTCTTT	CASNPHQGGYTEAFF	-	TRBJ1-1	-	TRBV28
TGTGCCAGCAGTGAAGCGTCCGTAGGCTATGGCTACACCTTC	CASSEASVGYGYTF	-	TRBJ1-2	-	TRBV6-1
TGCAGCGTCCTTTGGGAGGGATGGCGAACTGAAGCTTTCTTT	CSVLWEGWRTEAFF	-	TRBJ1-1	-	TRBV29-1
TGTGCCAGCAGCCGGGACAGGCAAGAGACCCAGTACTTC	CASSRDRQETQYF	TRBD1	TRBJ2-5	-	TRBV2
TGCAGCGCCCTGGAATCCGGGGGAAACACCATATATTTT	CSALESGGNTIYF	-	TRBJ1-3	-	TRBV29-1
TGTGCCAGCAGCTTGGGGGGACAGCCCACAGATACGCAGTATTTT	CASSLGGQPTDTQYF	TRBD1	TRBJ2-3	-	TRBV5-6
TGTGCCAGCTCGGGGGCAGGCCCAGACATGAACACTGAAGCTTTCTTT	CASSGAGPDMNTEAFF	-	TRBJ1-1	-	TRBV18
TGTGCCAGCAGCCCGGGACAGGGCGACGGCTACACCTTC	CASSPGQGDGYTF	TRBD1	TRBJ1-2	-	TRBV9
TGTGCCAGCAGGACTCAGGACGAGTACTTC	CASRTQDEYF	-	TRBJ2-5	-	TRBV2
TGTGCCACCAGCACGGGACAGGGACGTTCACCCCTCCACTTT	CATSTGQGRSPLHF	TRBD1	TRBJ1-6	-	TRBV15
TGTGCCACCAGCAGAGACAGGGGAGGAAATGAAAAACTGTTTTTT	CATSRDRGGNEKLFF	-	TRBJ1-4	once	TRBV15
TGCGCCAGCAGCCCGGGACAGGGAAATCGCGAGCAGTACTTC	CASSPGQGNREQYF	TRBD1	TRBJ2-7	-	TRBV5-1